This TCR beta chain is from a study of OX40 agonist ivuxolimab in advanced cancers. Study at large: Ivuxolimab, an antibody that agonizes OX40 (CD134), was administered to the patients.

Assay: immunoSEQ multiplex PCR; the TCRdb copy retains only in-frame clones and omits some. In the table there are roughly 80,000 clones, 65% to 90% of which are singletons. The germline V gene encodes CDR1 SQVTM and CDR2 ANQGSEA. The CDR3 covers 14 residues. V was trimmed by 5 bases and J by 10 bases, leaving 21 bases between them. The source is an adult with an advanced solid tumor such as melanoma, head and neck, liver or kidney cancer. This chain connects TRBV29-1 to TRBJ2-1, with D unclear. This material consisted of CD4+ or CD8+ T cells sorted from blood, taken in a trial of the OX40 agonist ivuxolimab. The CDR3 region is CSVTVVTLSQEQFF. For the CDR3, the DNA is TGCAGCGTTACGGTCGTCACCCTATCTCAGGAGCAGTTCTTC.